These 29 T cell receptor beta chains were all obtained from the same sample, sequenced in a study of shared clonotypes between healthy human individuals. Clones were read by immunoSEQ multiplex PCR, and TCRdb kept only the in-frame ones, dropping some. The table has millions of clones, more than 85% seen once. CD45RO-negative cells were positively selected for CCR7, leaving out terminally differentiated effector memory CD45RA+ cells. The sequenced sample was naive CD8+ T cells from PBMCs. The receptors come from a man aged 18 to 29 in good health. Some clones in this sample may be carry-over from other donors' samples.

The chain is built from TRBV19 and TRBJ1-2; possible D gene TRBD1, 6 bases. The CDR3 contains 14 residues. Germline-derived CDR1 and CDR2 are LNHDA and SQIVND (reference sequence). V lost 6 bases and J 5 bases, leaving 16 bases between the germline ends. Here the CDR3 reads CASRHRDKIYGYTF. CDR3 bases: TGTGCCAGTAGACACCGGGACAAGATATATGGCTACACCTTC. Looking up the rest from reference TRBV19 and TRBJ1-2 gives the full variable domain: DGGITQSPKYLFRKEGQNVTLSCEQNLNHDAMYWYRQDPGQGLRLIYYSQIVNDFQKGDIAEGYSVSREKKESFPLTVTSAQKNPTAFYLCASRHRDKIYGYTFGSGTRLTVV.

V usage is TRBV7-6 and J usage is TRBJ1-3; perhaps TRBD1 as D (5 bases). Germline V gives CDR1 SGHVS, CDR2 FNYEAQ. Trimming cost V 5 bases and J 8 bases, with 16 bases left between them. This CDR3 has 14 amino acids. In DNA, the CDR3 is TGTGCCAGCAGCCCGAGACAGTTAAGAGACACCATATATTTT. Its translation: CASSPRQLRDTIYF. The complete variable domain, with remaining parts taken from reference TRBV7-6 and TRBJ1-3, reads GAGVSQSPRYKVTKRGQDVALRCDPISGHVSLYWYRQALGQGPEFLTYFNYEAQQDKSGLPNDRFSAERPEGSISTLTIQRTEQRDSAMYRCASSPRQLRDTIYFGEGSWLTVV.

In its sample, this clone was seen once. The J gene is TRBJ2-1, the V gene TRBV7-9, with D maybe TRBD2 (6 bases). The CDR3 length is 16 residues. V dropped 1 base and J dropped 3 bases, with 13 bases sitting between them. CDR1 and CDR2 (germline): SEHNR, FQNEAQ (reference sequence). The CDR3 loop reads CASSLDTGDRYNEQFF. CDR3 coding DNA: TGTGCCAGCAGCTTAGATACGGGAGATCGCTACAATGAGCAGTTCTTC.

The CDR3 here is CASSHGREGVYNEQFF. The CDR3 DNA reads as TGCGCCAGCAGCCACGGACGGGAGGGCGTCTACAATGAGCAGTTCTTC. The chain recombines TRBV4-3 with TRBJ2-1, with 8 positions matching TRBD2. Germline CDR1 is LGHNA and CDR2 is YSLEER. J was trimmed by 3 bases and V by 3 bases; bases with no gene match: 7. This CDR3 is 16 amino acids long.

The rearrangement joins TRBV28 to TRBJ1-4; 7 nucleotides line up with TRBD1. V lost 7 bases, J lost 0 bases, and 5 bases stayed unmatched. CDR3 length: 15 amino acids. Germline V gene lookup returns CDR1 MDHEN and CDR2 SYDVKM. The CDR3 coding sequence is TGTGCCAGCAATCCAGGGGGGTCAACTAATGAAAAACTGTTTTTT. Protein: CASNPGGSTNEKLFF.

This rearrangement joins TRBV27 to TRBJ2-7, with 9 bases fitting TRBD1. Trimming at V came to 6 bases and at J to 3 bases, leaving 9 bases not matched to a gene. The CDR3 has 15 residues. Germline CDR1 is MNHEY and CDR2 is SMNVEV (reference sequence). The CDR3 nucleotides are TGTGCCAGCAGACCGGCGGGACAGGGCGGCTACGAGCAGTACTTC. This codes for CASRPAGQGGYEQYF.

The chain is built from TRBV9 and TRBJ2-7; 12 nucleotides line up with TRBD2. CDR3 size: 14 residues. CDR1 and CDR2 (germline): SGDLS, YYNGEE. The trim removed 4 bases at V and 5 bases at J, leaving 4 bases unmatched. In nucleotides, the CDR3 is TGTGCCAGCAGCCCGGGACTAGCGGGCAACGAGCAGTACTTC. Residues: CASSPGLAGNEQYF.

The chain combines TRBV4-1 with TRBJ1-3; tentative D call: TRBD1 (5 bases). Germline V gene sequence: CDR1 MGHRA, CDR2 YSYEKL. The V and J ends lost 3 bases and 2 bases respectively, with 14 bases between them. The CDR3 sequence is 16 residues long. The CDR3 region is CASSQTETRAGNTIYF. CDR3 in DNA: TGCGCCAGCAGCCAGACCGAAACCAGGGCTGGAAACACCATATATTTT.

The chain has TRBV6-6 and TRBJ2-7, with 9 nucleotides matching TRBD2. The CDR3 is 16 amino acids. J lost 6 bases, V lost 6 bases, and 15 bases had no gene match. Germline loops: CDR1 MNHNY, CDR2 SVGAGI (reference sequence). The CDR3 is CASSADAGTSFLEQYF. CDR3 DNA sequence: TGTGCCAGCAGCGCCGACGCGGGGACTAGCTTCCTCGAGCAGTACTTC.

This chain joins TRBV6-5 and TRBJ2-7, with unresolved D. The germline V and J ends were trimmed by 0 bases and 4 bases, with 16 bases remaining between them. Germline assignment: CDR1 MNHEY and CDR2 SVGAGI. The CDR3 has 16 amino acids. This CDR3 reads CASSYSVKSAAYEQYF. The CDR3 region has the DNA TGTGCCAGCAGTTACTCCGTGAAGTCGGCGGCATACGAGCAGTACTTC.

The J gene is TRBJ1-4, the V gene TRBV27; a possible D gene is TRBD1 (6 bases). The germline V gene has CDR1 MNHEY and CDR2 SMNVEV (reference sequence). Trimming removed 3 bases at V and 0 bases at J, with 11 bases between. The CDR3 is 16 residues long. The CDR3 DNA reads TGTGCCAGCAGTTTGGTAGGGGGGGCAACTAATGAAAAACTGTTTTTT. Translating gives CASSLVGGATNEKLFF.

The chain uses TRBV6-1 and TRBJ2-2, with a tentative D call TRBD1 (5 bases). Trimming took 6 bases from V and 4 from J, leaving 6 bases between them. Germline V gene lookup returns CDR1 MNHNS and CDR2 SASEGT. CDR3 length: 12 amino acids. CDR3 region: CASRGRTGELFF. The CDR3 region has the DNA TGTGCCAGCAGGGGGCGCACCGGGGAGCTGTTTTTT.

The chain has TRBV2 and TRBJ2-7; D gene ambiguous. CDR3 length: 12 amino acids. V was pared by 2 bases and J by 5 bases, with 7 bases between. Germline assignment: CDR1 SNHLY and CDR2 FYNNEI. The DNA of the CDR3 is TGTGCCAGCAGTGAAAAGGGCCACGAGCAGTACTTC. Amino acids: CASSEKGHEQYF.

V is TRBV30 and J is TRBJ1-1, with D tentatively TRBD1 (5 bases). V lost 5 bases, J lost 8 bases, and 21 bases lay in between. The CDR3 has 14 residues. Germline loops: CDR1 GTSNPN, CDR2 SVGIG (reference sequence). The DNA of the CDR3 is TGTGCCTGGGCCCTCAGAACAGGCTACCCCGAAGCTTTCTTT. Amino acid sequence: CAWALRTGYPEAFF.

The chain joins TRBV5-6 to TRBJ2-3; 11 nucleotides align to TRBD1. Germline trimming cut 2 bases from V and 6 bases from J; bases unmatched to any gene: 2. CDR1 SGHDT and CDR2 YYEEEE come from the germline V gene. The CDR3 length is 14 residues. The CDR3 loop is CASSFWDRGDTQYF. The CDR3 DNA reads TGTGCCAGCAGCTTTTGGGACAGGGGGGATACGCAGTATTTT.

The chain has TRBV10-3 and TRBJ2-2; D is perhaps TRBD1 (6 bases). Between the trimmed V and J ends, which lost 10 bases and 0 bases, there was a span of 15 bases. CDR3 size: 15 residues. Germline CDR1 and CDR2: ENHRY and SYGVKD. CDR3 residues: CATSPGATNTGELFF. The CDR3 coding sequence is TGTGCCACCTCCCCAGGGGCGACGAACACCGGGGAGCTGTTTTTT.

CDR3 nucleotide sequence: TGTGCCAGCAGCCCCGGACAGGAGAGCTCCTACGAGCAGTACTTC. It yields the protein CASSPGQESSYEQYF. J is TRBJ2-7 and V is TRBV6-5, with 7 bases aligning to TRBD1. CDR1 is MNHEY and CDR2 is SVGAGI in the germline V gene. V dropped 6 bases and J dropped 0; count of bases not matched to a gene: 8. The CDR3 covers 15 residues.

The rearrangement uses TRBV27 and TRBJ1-5, with D hard to call. The CDR3 totals 14 residues. Germline CDR1 is MNHEY and CDR2 is SMNVEV (reference sequence). V shed 6 bases and J shed 0 bases, with 9 bases lying between them. Here the CDR3 reads CASRGGNSNQPQHF. DNA for the CDR3: TGTGCCAGCAGGGGTGGAAATAGCAATCAGCCCCAGCATTTT.

The chain is built from TRBV27 and TRBJ2-1, with D possibly being TRBD1 or TRBD2 (5 bases each). The ends were cut back, 4 bases at V and 5 bases at J, with 15 bases in the middle. CDR1 and CDR2 from the germline V gene are MNHEY and SMNVEV (reference sequence). The CDR3 length is 15 residues. The CDR3 spells CASSSREFPHNEQFF. CDR3 coding DNA: TGTGCCAGCAGTTCCAGGGAGTTCCCCCACAATGAGCAGTTCTTC.

J is TRBJ1-3 and V is TRBV7-9, with D perhaps TRBD1 (5 bases). V gave up 5 bases and J gave up 8 bases, with 19 bases separating them. The CDR3 totals 15 residues. Germline assignment: CDR1 SEHNR and CDR2 FQNEAQ (reference sequence). CDR3 residues: CASSDGHGILDTIYF. In nucleotides, the CDR3 is TGTGCCAGCAGCGACGGACACGGTATATTAGACACCATATATTTT.

The genes are TRBV4-1 and TRBJ2-7, with D possibly TRBD2 on 6 matching bases. V was clipped by 4 bases and J by 7 bases, with 17 bases between them. This CDR3 has 14 residues. CDR1 and CDR2 (germline): MGHRA, YSYEKL. For the CDR3, the DNA is TGCGCCAGCAGCCCCGGAGGGGAAGGGATAGAGCAGTACTTC. Protein: CASSPGGEGIEQYF.

This sequence joins TRBV4-1 and TRBJ2-2; D gene ambiguous. Germline V CDR1 and CDR2: MGHRA, YSYEKL. The CDR3 spans 17 residues. The V end lost 0 bases, the J end lost 0 bases, and 11 bases lay between the germline ends. This chain's CDR3 is CASSQEADRPNTGELFF. The CDR3, as DNA: TGCGCCAGCAGCCAAGAAGCAGACCGACCGAACACCGGGGAGCTGTTTTTT.

As to this clone: The same CDR3 arises from other DNA sequences in this sample as well. This chain links TRBV27 with TRBJ2-7; weak D call: TRBD2 (6 bases). CDR1 is MNHEY, CDR2 SMNVEV, per germline (reference sequence). The CDR3 loop spans 14 amino acids. V was shortened by 2 bases and J by 3 bases, with 11 bases between the two germline ends. This CDR3 is CASSLAGGLYEQYF. The CDR3 DNA is TGTGCCAGCAGTTTAGCCGGGGGACTCTACGAGCAGTACTTC.

The CDR3, as DNA: TGTGCCAGCAGTCATGGGGACGGGATTTACAATGAGCAGTTCTTC. Encoded protein: CASSHGDGIYNEQFF. This chain connects TRBV9 to TRBJ2-1; D may be TRBD1 or TRBD2 (5 bases each). V was pared by 5 bases and J by 4 bases, with 16 bases between. This CDR3 comprises 15 residues. Germline V gene lookup returns CDR1 SGDLS and CDR2 YYNGEE.

The chain has TRBV9 and TRBJ2-7; D may be TRBD1 or TRBD2 (5 bases each). CDR3 length: 15 residues. V was cut by 1 base and J by 3 bases, with 14 bases left in between. Germline values: CDR1 SGDLS, CDR2 YYNGEE. In DNA, the CDR3 is TGTGCCAGCAGCGTAAGGTTTGGGGGACGCTACGAGCAGTACTTC. Translating it yields CASSVRFGGRYEQYF.

The V gene is TRBV7-9, the J gene TRBJ1-1; D remains ambiguous. This CDR3 is built from 14 residues. Germline lookup yields CDR1 SEHNR and CDR2 FQNEAQ (reference sequence). Trimming cost V 1 base and J 5 bases, with 11 bases left between them. CDR3 sequence (DNA): TGTGCCAGCAGCTTAGGTAGGGCTGGGACTGAAGCTTTCTTT. Encoded protein: CASSLGRAGTEAFF.

The CDR3, as DNA: TGTGCCAGCAGCCGCCCCCGCCCGAGGCCACCGAACACTGAAGCTTTCTTT. Translated: CASSRPRPRPPNTEAFF. V gene TRBV27 combines with J gene TRBJ1-1; D call uncertain. V lost 6 bases and J 1 base, leaving 21 bases between the germline ends. CDR1 is MNHEY and CDR2 is SMNVEV in the germline V gene (reference sequence). The CDR3 spans 17 residues.

J is TRBJ2-5 and V is TRBV7-9; 7 bases align to TRBD2. J was trimmed by 5 bases and V by 5 bases; bases with no gene match: 5. The germline V gene has CDR1 SEHNR and CDR2 FQNEAQ (reference sequence). CDR3 size: 13 residues. The CDR3 nucleotides are TGTGCCAGCAGCCCGGACGGGGGGGAGACCCAGTACTTC. Protein sequence: CASSPDGGETQYF.

The chain carries TRBV7-9 and TRBJ1-2; D not certain. The ends were cut back, 4 bases at V and 5 bases at J, with 23 bases in the middle. Germline V gives CDR1 SEHNR, CDR2 FQNEAQ (reference sequence). This CDR3 spans 17 amino acids. CDR3 sequence reads: CASSYPQFGVSQYGYTF. As DNA, the CDR3 is TGTGCCAGCAGCTACCCCCAGTTTGGGGTAAGCCAATATGGCTACACCTTC. Supplemented by reference TRBV7-9 and TRBJ1-2, the full variable domain reads DTGVSQNPRHKITKRGQNVTFRCDPISEHNRLYWYRQTLGQGPEFLTYFQNEAQLEKSRLLSDRFSAERPKGSFSTLEIQRTEQGDSAMYLCASSYPQFGVSQYGYTFGSGTRLTVV.